The sequence of this T cell receptor beta chain was determined in a study of T cell responses to AZD1222 COVID-19 vaccine. Findings of the study overall: CD4 TCRs linked to vaccination spanned spike, dominating at 160-218 and 743-854.

This clone appeared once. Its antigen is undetermined. Sequencing used immunoSEQ multiplex PCR; TCRdb keeps in-frame clones, though not all of them. The sample yields 150,000 to 200,000 clones, approximately 87% seen once. The CDR3 covers 13 residues. The germline V and J ends were trimmed by 5 bases and 3 bases, with 10 bases remaining between them. Germline V gene data show CDR1 as SGHTA and CDR2 as FQGTGA. The specimen was peripheral blood, collected on day 0 of MenACWY control vaccination. This rearrangement joins TRBV7-3 to TRBJ1-1; D is possibly TRBD1 (5 bases). The sequence was obtained from an adult in good health. The CDR3 DNA reads TGTGCCAGCAGCCCCTCGGGGGACACTGAAGCTTTCTTT. Translating gives CASSPSGDTEAFF.